This TCR beta chain was documented in a study of Graves' ophthalmopathy and Graves' hyperthyroidism. Overall study results and limits: With around 88% sensitivity and less than 83% specificity, a 13-signature model separated ophthalmopathy from stable hyperthyroidism.

Amplification targeted the TCR beta CDR3 regions, with RNA transcripts as the source material. HTBI primers primed a first-round RT-PCR, and a second-round multiplex PCR followed. TCRdb re-derived calls from the multiplex PCR reads in MiXCR, one entry per CDR3 protein. The sample yields about 39,000 distinct CDR3 sequences, 45% to 55% seen once. If no ophthalmopathy appeared within 18 months of follow-up, hyperthyroidism was termed stable. Certain patients were not enrolled. These were patients with other autoimmune diseases, uncontrolled infections, pregnancy or lactation. As diagnostic evidence, clinical symptoms, serum thyroxine, TRAb, thyroid ultrasound and orbital computed tomography were relied upon. The CDR3 contains 13 residues. In germline, CDR1 is MDHEN, CDR2 SYDVKM. Between the trimmed V and J ends, which lost 0 bases and 10 bases, there was a span of 9 bases. This clonotype was found many times. The antigen remains unidentified.

Sequencing was carried out using peripheral blood. The chain joins TRBV28 to TRBJ2-2; D is undetermined. This receptor was identified in an adult woman with stable Graves' hyperthyroidism. CDR3 nucleotides: TGTGCCAGCAGTTTATGGTGGCCTGAGGAGCTGTTTTTT. This sequence encodes CASSLWWPEELFF.